This TCR beta chain was profiled in a study of T cell responses to AZD1222 COVID-19 vaccine. General study results and limits: Elevations in Spike-specific TCR breadth and depth followed administration of two AZD1222 doses. Females made up more of the donors, who were largely white British, and clonal diversity may have come out too low.

Germline V gene lookup returns CDR1 LNHDA and CDR2 SQIVND (reference sequence). Trimming cost V 4 bases and J 4 bases; bases outside gene matches: 8. The CDR3 has 16 amino acids. Method: immunoSEQ multiplex PCR; TCRdb's copy keeps in-frame clones and lacks some. In the table there are over 110,000 clones, 75% to 90% of which are singletons. Notes on this clone: The antigen is unknown.

The origin of this receptor is an adult in good health. The source was peripheral blood, collected on day 0 of AZD1222 vaccination. This chain links TRBV19 with TRBJ2-2; 8 bases match TRBD1. The CDR3 DNA reads as TGTGCCAGTAGTACTTTCGGACAGGGATCCACCGGGGAGCTGTTTTTT. Protein sequence: CASSTFGQGSTGELFF. The full variable domain, in which reference TRBV19 and TRBJ2-2 provide the parts outside the CDR3, is DGGITQSPKYLFRKEGQNVTLSCEQNLNHDAMYWYRQDPGQGLRLIYYSQIVNDFQKGDIAEGYSVSREKKESFPLTVTSAQKNPTAFYLCASSTFGQGSTGELFFGEGSRLTVL.